What follows are 14 T cell receptor beta chains derived from one specimen sequenced in a study of blood T cell repertoires in COVID-19. The table came from immunoSEQ multiplex PCR; TCRdb's copy has only in-frame clones and leaves some out. The table shows over 400,000 clones, with around 85% occurring only once. Sequencing was performed on PBMCs or T cells enriched from blood (not recorded which). The source is a woman aged 60-75 years who had recovered from COVID-19.

The chain is built from TRBV18 and TRBJ1-1; TRBD1 might be the D (5 bases). This CDR3 spans 13 amino acids. The germline CDR1 and CDR2 sequences are KGHSH and LQKENI. The germline V and J ends were trimmed by 5 bases and 1 base, with 8 bases remaining between them. CDR3 sequence: CASSATGNTEAFF. CDR3 DNA: TGTGCCAGCTCAGCCACAGGGAACACTGAAGCTTTCTTT.

The chain couples TRBV3-1 (or the pseudogene TRBV3-2) to TRBJ1-1, with TRBD1 as a possible D gene (6 bases). This CDR3 region has 18 residues. The germline V and J ends were trimmed by 0 bases and 4 bases, with 21 bases remaining between them. From germline, CDR1 is LGHDT and CDR2 YNNKEL (reference sequence). CDR3 coding DNA: TGTGCCAGCAGCCAAGATAGGGGACAAGGGGGTGGCGGCACTGAAGCTTTCTTT. This encodes CASSQDRGQGGGGTEAFF.

CDR3 amino acids: CASSRGDRGYEQYF. Here the CDR3 DNA reads TGTGCCAGCAGCCGAGGGGACAGGGGCTACGAGCAGTACTTC. The gene calls are TRBV11-3 and TRBJ2-7; 10 bases line up with TRBD1. Germline CDR1 SGHNT, CDR2 YENEEA. The CDR3 sequence is 14 residues long. Trimming removed 5 bases from V and 3 bases from J; junction bases left unmatched: 4.

The genes are TRBV7-2 and TRBJ2-6, with D possibly matching TRBD2 (7 bases). Trimming stripped 6 bases from V and 0 bases from J, with 18 bases between. CDR3 length equals 18 residues. The germline CDR1 and CDR2 sequences are SGHTA and FQGNSA. This CDR3 is CASSGPGGRGSGANVLTF. In DNA form, the CDR3 reads TGTGCCAGCAGTGGTCCGGGGGGCCGCGGCTCTGGGGCCAACGTCCTGACTTTC.

J is TRBJ1-2 and V is TRBV6-5, with a weak D call TRBD1 (5 bases). Between the trimmed V and J ends, which lost 7 bases and 4 bases, there was a span of 13 bases. The CDR3 is made up of 13 amino acids. Germline V gene data show CDR1 as MNHEY and CDR2 as SVGAGI. The DNA for the CDR3 is TGTGCCAGCACCGCAGACAGAGTCTATGGCTACACCTTC. Translation: CASTADRVYGYTF.

This chain links TRBV1 with TRBJ2-7; the listed D gene, TRBD2, was not tested against the DNA. TRBV1 is reported as a pseudogene. There are 13 residues in the CDR3. CDR3: CTSSPVLEVTQYV. For the CDR3, the DNA is TGCACCAGCAGCCCTGTCTTGGAGGTAACGCAGTACGTC.

This chain uses TRBV7-2 with TRBJ1-5; TRBD1 matches at 7 bases. V trimming: 3 bases; J trimming: 4 bases; junction bases outside the gene matches: 6. Germline CDR1 is SGHTA and CDR2 is FQGNSA. The CDR3 is 15 amino acids. The CDR3 loop reads CASSFGQAPNQPQHF. The CDR3 DNA follows: TGTGCCAGCAGCTTCGGACAGGCCCCGAATCAGCCCCAGCATTTT.

The chain uses TRBV6-5 and TRBJ1-1; 7 bases map to TRBD1. J was trimmed by 6 bases and V by 6 bases; bases with no gene match: 4. CDR3 length: 12 residues. Looked up from germline, CDR1 is MNHEY and CDR2 is SVGAGI. CDR3 loop: CASRGDRAEAFF. DNA for the CDR3: TGTGCCAGCAGGGGCGACAGGGCTGAAGCTTTCTTT.

This chain joins TRBV7-8 and TRBJ1-2; the match to TRBD1 covers 11 bases. Germline V gives CDR1 SGHVS, CDR2 FQNEAQ. Trimming removed 3 bases from V and 7 bases from J; junction bases left unmatched: 7. The CDR3 length is 15 residues. CDR3 region: CASSLPLGQGVGYTF. The CDR3 DNA sequence: TGTGCCAGCAGCTTGCCCTTGGGACAGGGGGTTGGCTACACCTTC.

CDR3 nucleotides: TGTGCCAGCAGTGATCAGGGGTCTGGAAACACCATATATTTT. Translating gives CASSDQGSGNTIYF. The chain has TRBV2 and TRBJ1-3; possibly TRBD1 for D (6 bases). Germline V CDR1 and CDR2: SNHLY, FYNNEI. The CDR3 has 14 amino acids. The ends were cut back, 3 bases at V and 1 base at J, with 7 bases in the middle. The whole variable domain, remainder taken from reference TRBV2 and TRBJ1-3, is EPEVTQTPSHQVTQMGQEVILRCVPISNHLYFYWYRQILGQKVEFLVSFYNNEISEKSEIFDDQFSVERPDGSNFTLKIRSTKLEDSAMYFCASSDQGSGNTIYFGEGSWLTVV.

This clone is a singleton in its sample. J is TRBJ2-1 and V is TRBV5-1; 16 bases align to TRBD2. The germline gives CDR1 SGHRS, CDR2 YFSETQ. The ends lost 4 bases at V and 2 bases at J; junction bases unmatched: 6. The CDR3 runs 18 residues. The DNA of the CDR3 is TGCGCCAGCAGCCGGGGACTAGCGGGGGGGTTTACCTACAATGAGCAGTTCTTC. It translates to CASSRGLAGGFTYNEQFF.

This clone was counted once. The V and J genes are TRBV6-5 and TRBJ1-6; D gene ambiguous. The V and J ends lost 8 bases and 8 bases respectively, with 13 bases between them. Germline CDR1 and CDR2: MNHEY and SVGAGI. This CDR3 region has 13 residues. CDR3 amino acids: CASGYSKDSPLHF. The CDR3 DNA is TGTGCCAGCGGGTACAGTAAGGATTCACCCCTCCACTTT.

About this clone: This CDR3 is also generated by other DNA sequences in the sample. The chain couples TRBV10-3 to TRBJ1-5, with no clear D. CDR1 ENHRY and CDR2 SYGVKD come from the germline V gene. This CDR3 region has 12 residues. The germline V and J ends were trimmed by 1 base and 7 bases, with 5 bases remaining between them. Here the CDR3 reads CAISELEQPQHF. The CDR3 DNA sequence: TGTGCCATCAGTGAGTTAGAGCAGCCCCAGCATTTT.

The rearrangement uses TRBV5-4 and TRBJ1-5; D perhaps matches TRBD1 (5 bases). Germline values: CDR1 SGHNT, CDR2 YYREEE (reference sequence). This CDR3 contains 15 residues. Trimming took 4 bases from V and 6 from J, leaving 17 bases between them. This CDR3 reads CASSTGGGEGQPQHF. CDR3 nucleotides: TGTGCCAGCAGCACGGGAGGAGGGGAGGGTCAGCCCCAGCATTTT.